This TCR beta chain was identified in a study of blood T cells in healthy people across ages. The study's findings and limits: Strong correlation existed between TCR beta diversity and naive T cell percentage.

CDR3 length: 15 residues. The V gene's germline CDR1 is SGHDN and CDR2 FVKESK. With respect to this clonotype: Antigen unknown.

A second PCR of roughly 6 to 12 cycles used a sample-barcoded 5' primer and a J-beta primer mix. TCRdb reprocessed the 5' RACE reads with MiXCR, giving one entry per CDR3 protein. Of some 1.4 million distinct CDR3 sequences listed, roughly 40% are singletons. The TCR comes from a woman aged 18-35 years in good health. The chain employs TRBV14 and TRBJ2-1; 11 nucleotides match TRBD2. The J call may be wrong; the DNA end is better matched by TRBJ2-7. The sequencing sample was made of blood. The CDR3 sequence is CASSPSGRRNNEQYF. In DNA form, the CDR3 reads TGTGCCAGCAGCCCTAGCGGGAGGAGGAACAATGAGCAGTACTTC.